Listed here is a single T cell receptor beta chain. Trimming removed 6 bases at V and 2 bases at J, with 14 bases between. CDR3 length: 14 amino acids. Germline V gene sequence: CDR1 LNHDA, CDR2 SQIVND (reference sequence). This entry is derived from a study of regulatory and conventional T cells in RAG deficiency. Sequenced by immunoSEQ multiplex PCR; TCRdb stores in-frame clones only, minus some. Of approximately 10,000 clones in the sample, approximately 93% were seen once. The sorted regulatory T cells were CD4+, CD25-high and CD127-low, with genomic DNA sequenced. The sample was also reused in another study, on regulatory T cells. This second report adds: Primers: 52 TRBV forward and 13 TRBJ reverse.

This rearrangement joins TRBV19 to TRBJ2-7; D is undetermined. The sequenced sample consisted of CD127- CD25+ CD4+ Tregs sorted from blood. The receptor was derived from a human donor in good health. CDR3 residues: CASSGEPFTYEQYF. In DNA form, the CDR3 reads TGTGCCAGTAGCGGAGAACCCTTCACCTACGAGCAGTACTTC.